These T cell receptor beta chains were read from a single sample in a study of cytomegalovirus exposure and HLA in healthy donors. The protocol was immunoSEQ multiplex PCR, while the TCRdb copy is restricted to in-frame clones and leaves out a portion. The table includes more than 150,000 clones, around 81% detected once. Input material: PBMCs. The receptors stem from a woman aged 25 to 39 in good health and CMV-seronegative. The CDR3 runs from the conserved cysteine through the conserved F or W. A D gene is named only where the DNA matches it firmly. Not every row has a clone size; where given, it reads once, few, many or a size class.

TRBV7-9	-	TRBD1	TRBJ1-2	TGTGCCAGCAGCATAGAAGGACAGGGCCTGGTGGGCTACACCTTC	CASSIEGQGLVGYTF
TRBV30	-	TRBD2	TRBJ2-7	TGTGCCTGGAGGAGGCGGGAGGTTAATTCGGACGAGCAGTACTTC	CAWRRREVNSDEQYF
TRBV19	-	-	TRBJ2-1	TGTGCCAGTAGTATAGTGCAAGGAGTTACCTACAATGAGCAGTTCTTC	CASSIVQGVTYNEQFF
TRBV4-1	once	-	TRBJ2-1	TGCGCCAGCAGCCAACCGAGCCTGTTCGGCTACAATGAGCAGTTCTTC	CASSQPSLFGYNEQFF
TRBV5-6	-	-	TRBJ1-2	TGTGCCAGCAGCTTCGGACAGACTGTCTATGGCTACACCTTC	CASSFGQTVYGYTF
TRBV27	-	TRBD2	TRBJ2-2	TGTGCCAGCAGTTTATCTAGCGGGCTTAACACCGGGGAGCTGTTTTTT	CASSLSSGLNTGELFF
TRBV2	-	-	TRBJ1-2	TGTGCCAGCACGGACTTGAGGGGCTACACCTTC	CASTDLRGYTF
TRBV29-1	-	TRBD2	TRBJ2-1	TGCAGCGTGACTCTGGCGACTAGCCCCAATGAGCAGTTCTTC	CSVTLATSPNEQFF
TRBV19	-	-	TRBJ2-7	TGTGCCAGCGCTCCAGGTCCCTACGAGCAGTACTTC	CASAPGPYEQYF
TRBV5-1	-	-	TRBJ2-5	TGCGCCAGCAGCGGGGATCGGGGTGAGACCCAGTACTTC	CASSGDRGETQYF
TRBV4-3	few	TRBD2	TRBJ2-7	TGCGCCAGCAGCCAAATTACTAGCGGGGGCGAGCAGTACTTC	CASSQITSGGEQYF
TRBV7-2	few	-	TRBJ2-7	TGTGCCAGCAGCTTACAGGGAAACTACGAGCAGTACTTC	CASSLQGNYEQYF
TRBV4-1	few	-	TRBJ2-2	TGCGCCAGCAGCCAAGCCCAGGTACTAGGCGGGGAGCTGTTTTTT	CASSQAQVLGGELFF
TRBV7-6	-	-	TRBJ2-1	TGTGCCAGCAGCTTAGTACGGGGTGGTGGGAATGAGCAGTTCTTC	CASSLVRGGGNEQFF
TRBV7-2	-	TRBD2	TRBJ2-3	TGTGCCAGCAGCTTATCTTCTTCAGCAGCGGGAGGGCCGGGTACGCAGTATTTT	CASSLSSSAAGGPGTQYF
TRBV10-3	once	-	TRBJ2-1	TGTGCCATCAGTGAGACAGCCGGGACTCCCTACAATGAGCAGTTCTTC	CAISETAGTPYNEQFF
TRBV28	-	-	TRBJ2-4	TGTGCCAGCAGTTCAGGGGCCGTAGCCAAAAACATTCAGTACTTC	CASSSGAVAKNIQYF
TRBV30	few	TRBD2	TRBJ2-7	TGTGCCTGGAGTAGACTAGCGGGAGATTACGAGCAGTACTTC	CAWSRLAGDYEQYF